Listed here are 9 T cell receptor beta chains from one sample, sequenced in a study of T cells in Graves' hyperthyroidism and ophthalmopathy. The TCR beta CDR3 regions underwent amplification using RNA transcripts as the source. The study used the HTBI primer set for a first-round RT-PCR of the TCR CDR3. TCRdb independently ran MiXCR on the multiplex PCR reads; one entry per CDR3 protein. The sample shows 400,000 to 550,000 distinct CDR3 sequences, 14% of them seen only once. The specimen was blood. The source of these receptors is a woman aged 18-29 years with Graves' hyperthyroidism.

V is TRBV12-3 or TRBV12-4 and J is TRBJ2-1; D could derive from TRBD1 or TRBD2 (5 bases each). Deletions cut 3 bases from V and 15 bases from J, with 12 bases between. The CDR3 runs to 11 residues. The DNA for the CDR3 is TGTGCCAGCAGTTTGGGGACCGGGCGGTTCTTC. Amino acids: CASSLGTGRFF.

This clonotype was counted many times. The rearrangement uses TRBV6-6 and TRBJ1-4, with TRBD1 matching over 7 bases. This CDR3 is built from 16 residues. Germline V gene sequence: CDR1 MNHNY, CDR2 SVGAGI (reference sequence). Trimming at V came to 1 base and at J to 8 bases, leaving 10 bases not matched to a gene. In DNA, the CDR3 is TGTGCCAGCAGTTACTTCAGAGGGGGCGCCGGGGAAAAACTGTTTTTT. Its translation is CASSYFRGGAGEKLFF.

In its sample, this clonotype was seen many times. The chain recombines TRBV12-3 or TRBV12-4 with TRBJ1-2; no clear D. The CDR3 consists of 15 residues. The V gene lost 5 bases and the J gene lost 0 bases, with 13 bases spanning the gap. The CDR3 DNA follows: TGTGCCAGCAGTCCCGTGGGAGGGACTAACTATGGCTACACCTTC. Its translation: CASSPVGGTNYGYTF.

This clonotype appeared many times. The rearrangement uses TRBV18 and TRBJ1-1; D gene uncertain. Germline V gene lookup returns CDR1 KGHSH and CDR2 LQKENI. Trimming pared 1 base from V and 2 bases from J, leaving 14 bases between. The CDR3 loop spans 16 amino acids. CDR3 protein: CASSPQLLRGNTEAFF. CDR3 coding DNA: TGTGCCAGCTCACCACAACTCCTTCGGGGAAACACTGAAGCTTTCTTT.

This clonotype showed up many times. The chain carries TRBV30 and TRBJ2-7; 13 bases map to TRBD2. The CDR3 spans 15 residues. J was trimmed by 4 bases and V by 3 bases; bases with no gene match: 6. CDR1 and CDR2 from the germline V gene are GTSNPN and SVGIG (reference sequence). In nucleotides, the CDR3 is TGTGCCTGGAGCGGGACTAGCGGGATAGGGTACGAGCAGTACTTC. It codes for CAWSGTSGIGYEQYF.

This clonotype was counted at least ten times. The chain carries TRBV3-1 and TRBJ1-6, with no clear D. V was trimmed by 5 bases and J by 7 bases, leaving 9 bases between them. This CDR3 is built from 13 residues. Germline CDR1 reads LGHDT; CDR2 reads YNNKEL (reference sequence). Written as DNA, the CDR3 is TGTGCCAGCAGCAGGGTTGAGAATTCACCCCTCCACTTT. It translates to CASSRVENSPLHF. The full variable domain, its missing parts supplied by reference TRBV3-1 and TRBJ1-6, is DTAVSQTPKYLVTQMGNDKSIKCEQNLGHDTMYWYKQDSKKFLKIMFSYNNKELIINETVPNRFSPKSPDKAHLNLHINSLELGDSAVYFCASSRVENSPLHFGNGTRLTVT.

CDR3 nucleotide sequence: TGTGCCAGCAGTGAATCCAGGGATTTGGAAGCTTTCTTT. This encodes CASSESRDLEAFF. The J gene is TRBJ1-1, the V gene TRBV25-1; tentatively, D is TRBD1 (5 bases). The CDR3 has 13 residues. Trimming took 1 base from V and 8 from J, leaving 11 bases between them. Germline lookup yields CDR1 MGHDK and CDR2 SYGVNS.

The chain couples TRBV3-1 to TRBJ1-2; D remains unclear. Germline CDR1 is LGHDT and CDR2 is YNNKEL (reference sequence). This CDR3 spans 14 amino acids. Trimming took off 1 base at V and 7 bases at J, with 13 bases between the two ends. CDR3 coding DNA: TGTGCCAGCAGCCAAGTTTCCGGGATCGGTGGCTACACCTTC. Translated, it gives CASSQVSGIGGYTF. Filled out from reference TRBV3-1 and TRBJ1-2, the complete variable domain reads DTAVSQTPKYLVTQMGNDKSIKCEQNLGHDTMYWYKQDSKKFLKIMFSYNNKELIINETVPNRFSPKSPDKAHLNLHINSLELGDSAVYFCASSQVSGIGGYTFGSGTRLTVV.

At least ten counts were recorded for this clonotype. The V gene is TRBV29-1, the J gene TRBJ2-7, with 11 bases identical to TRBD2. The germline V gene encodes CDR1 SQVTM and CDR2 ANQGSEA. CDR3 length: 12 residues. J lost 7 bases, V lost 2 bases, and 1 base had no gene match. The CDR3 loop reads CSVERTSGEQYF. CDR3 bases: TGCAGCGTTGAACGGACTAGCGGGGAGCAGTACTTC.